In its sample, the clone carrying this T cell receptor beta chain was seen many times. TCRdb re-called the 5' RACE reads through MiXCR, storing one row per CDR3 protein. The table has tens of thousands of distinct CDR3 sequences, approximately 10% seen once. V shed 3 bases and J shed 0 bases, with 8 bases lying between them. Germline V gene data show CDR1 as SQVTM and CDR2 as ANQGSEA. This CDR3 has 13 residues. This sample is drawn from a study of neurological immune-mediated disorders. The time point here: longitudinal time-point 1 (baseline). The V and J genes are TRBV29-1 and TRBJ1-1; the D gene is possibly TRBD1 (6 bases). This clonotype was obtained from a young man in good health. The sequenced sample was PBMCs. The CDR3 is CSVEDSLNTEAFF. The DNA for the CDR3 is TGCAGCGTTGAGGACAGTCTGAACACTGAAGCTTTCTTT.